This TCR beta chain was captured in a study of control samples from healthy donors and cancer patients. Unmatched junction bases numbered 4, after V lost 5 bases and J lost 0 bases. The germline V gene encodes CDR1 LNHDA and CDR2 SQIVND (reference sequence). The CDR3 consists of 14 residues. TCRdb's table, derived via immunoSEQ multiplex PCR, lists solely in-frame clones and lacks some. The data hold 80,000 or so clones, with approximately 94% observed a single time. The receptor comes from a woman aged 35 to 49 in good health. The sequencing input was blood. The chain joins TRBV19 to TRBJ2-7; 7 bases line up with TRBD1. Written as DNA, the CDR3 is TGTGCCAGTAGTGAACGGGACAGCTCCTACGAGCAGTACTTC. Translating it yields CASSERDSSYEQYF.